What follows is one T cell receptor beta chain and its context. Its antigen remains unknown. This CDR3 is also generated by other DNA sequences in the sample. Deep-level assay runs were performed. Profiling relied on immunoSEQ multiplex PCR, and the TCRdb table lists in-frame clones only, not all of them. The data show about 560,000 clones, 70% to 80% seen once. Recent vaccinations or acute infections were absent in the healthy HIV-negative adult donors. Germline CDR1 MDHEN, CDR2 SYDVKM. Trimming took 3 bases from V and 0 from J, leaving 16 bases between them. There are 17 residues in the CDR3. This specimen comes from a study of shared clonotypes between healthy human individuals. Study-wide results and caveats: The donor pool, a small one, limited the genetic and exposure-history diversity represented.

The chain joins TRBV28 to TRBJ2-3; possibly TRBD1 or TRBD2 for D (5 bases each). The clonotype originates from a woman in her thirties or forties in good health. Some clones in this sample may be carry-over from other donors' samples. The sequencing input was PBMCs. This CDR3 reads CASSFPSGWRSTDTQYF. In nucleotides, the CDR3 is TGTGCCAGCAGTTTCCCTTCAGGGTGGAGGAGCACAGATACGCAGTATTTT.